The 5 T cell receptor beta chains below all came from one sample that was sequenced in a study of cytomegalovirus exposure and HLA in healthy donors. PCR was performed using 60 Vbeta and 13 Jbeta primers. The data were produced by immunoSEQ multiplex PCR, yet TCRdb's version contains in-frame clones alone and is incomplete. The sample carries about 210,000 clones, approximately 86% recorded once. Input material: PBMCs. The receptor set was obtained from a woman in her 30s in good health and CMV-seronegative.

The chain is built from TRBV7-6 and TRBJ1-2, with 9 bases lining up with TRBD1. V lost 2 bases and J lost 8; bases outside the gene matches: 9. The CDR3 totals 15 residues. Germline CDR1 and CDR2: SGHVS and FNYEAQ. The CDR3 coding sequence is TGTGCCAGCAGCTTATCGGGACAGGGACGACGAGGCTACACCTTC. This codes for CASSLSGQGRRGYTF.

The CDR3 loop reads CASSLEILAGEDNEQFF. CDR3 nucleotides: TGTGCCAGCAGCTTAGAGATCTTAGCGGGAGAAGACAATGAGCAGTTCTTC. V gene TRBV7-2 combines with J gene TRBJ2-1; TRBD2 matches 9 bases. J was trimmed by 5 bases and V by 1 base; bases with no gene match: 9. The V gene's germline CDR1 is SGHTA and CDR2 FQGNSA. This CDR3 has 17 residues.

The table lists this clone with a count of one. The chain couples TRBV10-3 to TRBJ1-5, with a tentative D call TRBD1 (5 bases). V was shortened by 1 base and J by 0 bases, with 10 bases between the two germline ends. Germline V gene lookup returns CDR1 ENHRY and CDR2 SYGVKD. This CDR3 has 16 residues. The CDR3 DNA sequence: TGTGCCATCAGTGAGTGGGGGGGGTTTAGCAATCAGCCCCAGCATTTT. This sequence encodes CAISEWGGFSNQPQHF.

The J gene is TRBJ2-1, the V gene TRBV5-1; 9 bases map to TRBD1. The V and J ends lost 4 bases and 12 bases, in that order; junction bases with no gene match: 2. Germline V gene sequence: CDR1 SGHRS, CDR2 YFSETQ. The CDR3 extends over 11 amino acids. The DNA for the CDR3 is TGCGCCAGCAGCGCGGGACAGGGGCAGTTCTTC. This encodes CASSAGQGQFF.

This chain links TRBV2 with TRBJ2-7; 7 bases align to TRBD1. V lost 6 bases and J lost 4; bases outside the gene matches: 3. This CDR3 spans 12 amino acids. The V gene's germline CDR1 is SNHLY and CDR2 FYNNEI. The CDR3 bases are TGTGCCAGCAGCGGGACAGCGTACGAGCAGTACTTC. This gives the protein CASSGTAYEQYF.